This record covers a single T cell receptor (beta chain). A quantity of about 0.45 to 1 ug RNA underwent reverse transcription using random hexamers. With immunoSEQ multiplex PCR, TCR beta CDR3 was amplified across 54 Vbeta and 13 Jbeta. In TCRdb, the immunoSEQ multiplex PCR reads were re-called with MiXCR into one record per CDR3 protein. The table has 150,000 to 200,000 distinct CDR3 sequences, 95% seen once. This entry comes from a study of CD8 T cells in Susac syndrome. Germline assignment: CDR1 SGHKS and CDR2 YYEKEE (reference sequence). CDR3 length equals 15 residues. V gave up 0 bases and J gave up 1 base, with 10 bases separating them.

This TCR came from a human donor with multiple sclerosis. Sequenced material: CD4+ T cells from PBMCs. The rearrangement joins TRBV5-5 to TRBJ1-1, with D uncertain. As DNA, the CDR3 is TGTGCCAGCAGCTTGGAGATCGTAAGGAACACTGAAGCTTTCTTT. This translates into CASSLEIVRNTEAFF.